These T cell receptor beta chains were read from a single sample in a study of shared clonotypes between healthy human individuals. The protocol was immunoSEQ multiplex PCR, while the TCRdb copy is restricted to in-frame clones and leaves out a portion. The top ten hold under 0.45% of the sample, which has millions of clones, 85% to 95% seen once. Sequenced: naive CD4+ T cells from PBMCs. The receptors here all came from a man between 18 and 29 years old in good health. Some clones in this sample may be carry-over from other donors' samples. Each CDR3 is given with its conserved first and last residue. A D gene is named only where the DNA matches it firmly. Rows may omit the clone size; those that give it use once, few, many or a size class.

v_gene	j_gene	abundance	d_gene	CDR3aa	CDR3nt
TRBV4-2	TRBJ1-5	.	.	CASSQEAQSLGQPQHF	TGTGCCAGCAGCCAAGAAGCACAGAGCCTGGGTCAGCCCCAGCATTTT
TRBV25-1	TRBJ1-3	.	.	CASSGRISGNTIYF	TGTGCCAGCAGTGGACGGATCTCTGGAAACACCATATATTTT
TRBV30	TRBJ1-1	few	TRBD1	CAGGTDGGAFF	TGTGCCGGAGGGACAGACGGTGGAGCTTTCTTT
TRBV7-9	TRBJ1-5	.	TRBD1	CASSITGGSNQPQHF	TGTGCCAGCAGCATTACAGGGGGTAGCAATCAGCCCCAGCATTTT
TRBV5-1	TRBJ2-5	.	.	CASSRTGMETQYF	TGCGCCAGCAGTAGAACAGGGATGGAGACCCAGTACTTC
TRBV11-3	TRBJ2-1	.	TRBD1	CASSLDRGEDNEQFF	TGTGCCAGCAGCTTGGACAGGGGCGAGGACAATGAGCAGTTCTTC
TRBV6-6	TRBJ1-6	.	TRBD1	CASSPRSGQGYSPLHF	TGTGCCAGCAGCCCGCGGTCGGGACAGGGTTATTCACCCCTCCACTTT
TRBV28	TRBJ2-1	.	.	CASSLPYNEQFF	TGTGCCAGCAGTTTACCCTACAATGAGCAGTTCTTC
TRBV5-4	TRBJ2-2	.	.	CASVGGGNTGELFF	TGTGCCAGCGTTGGAGGAGGAAATACCGGGGAGCTGTTTTTT
TRBV9	TRBJ2-2	.	.	CASSVGRGAGELFF	TGTGCCAGCAGCGTAGGAAGGGGAGCCGGGGAGCTGTTTTTT
TRBV10-3	TRBJ2-7	.	TRBD2	CAISVGGSPDEQYF	TGTGCCATCAGTGTAGGCGGGAGTCCCGACGAGCAGTACTTC
TRBV11-3	TRBJ2-3	.	TRBD1	CASSLGGDRAADTQYF	TGTGCCAGCAGCTTAGGTGGGGACAGGGCAGCAGATACGCAGTATTTT
TRBV7-2	TRBJ2-1	.	.	CASSPYQNKNEQFF	TGTGCCAGCAGCCCGTACCAGAACAAAAATGAGCAGTTCTTC
TRBV28	TRBJ2-7	.	TRBD2	CASRIPGLAGRGEQYF	TGTGCCAGCAGAATACCTGGACTAGCGGGGAGGGGCGAGCAGTACTTC
TRBV6-5	TRBJ2-5	.	.	CASSYSGIKGRETQYF	TGTGCCAGCAGTTACTCGGGGATCAAGGGACGGGAGACCCAGTACTTC
TRBV2	TRBJ2-7	.	.	CASSEGSYEQYF	TGTGCCAGCAGTGAAGGCTCCTACGAGCAGTACTTC
TRBV4-1	TRBJ2-7	.	TRBD1	CASSLGQESSYEQYF	TGCGCCAGCAGCCTGGGACAGGAGAGCTCCTACGAGCAGTACTTC
TRBV4-3	TRBJ2-7	once	.	CASSQDSTLRRYEQYF	TGCGCCAGCAGCCAAGACTCTACGCTCAGGCGTTACGAGCAGTACTTC
TRBV28	TRBJ2-3	.	.	CASRSTPKGGTQYF	TGTGCCAGCAGGTCTACACCAAAAGGAGGTACGCAGTATTTT
TRBV5-1	TRBJ1-5	.	TRBD1	CASSLQGAKPQHF	TGCGCCAGCAGCTTGCAGGGGGCGAAGCCCCAGCATTTT
TRBV27	TRBJ1-6	.	.	CASSNRWGSPLHF	TGTGCCAGCAGCAATCGCTGGGGATCACCCCTCCACTTT
TRBV7-2	TRBJ2-2	.	TRBD1	CASSHKTGAGELFF	TGTGCCAGCAGCCACAAGACAGGGGCCGGGGAGCTGTTTTTT
TRBV6-5	TRBJ1-1	.	TRBD1	CASSYLGQGTFF	TGTGCCAGCAGTTACCTCGGACAGGGGACTTTCTTT
TRBV7-3	TRBJ2-3	.	TRBD1	CASSLIAGGAADTQYF	TGTGCCAGCAGCTTAATAGCAGGGGGCGCAGCAGATACGCAGTATTTT
TRBV6-5	TRBJ2-7	once	TRBD1	CASSYDRDRLYEQYF	TGTGCCAGCAGTTACGACCGGGACAGACTCTACGAGCAGTACTTC
TRBV5-6	TRBJ1-5	once	.	CASSLGRFNQPQHF	TGTGCCAGCAGCTTGGGACGGTTTAATCAGCCCCAGCATTTT
TRBV7-2	TRBJ1-3	.	.	CASSLAYVGSGNTIYF	TGTGCCAGCAGCTTAGCCTATGTGGGCTCTGGAAACACCATATATTTT
TRBV7-3	TRBJ2-2	.	.	CASSLRGGSNTGELFF	TGTGCCAGCAGCTTACGGGGCGGCTCGAACACCGGGGAGCTGTTTTTT
TRBV10-1	TRBJ2-2	.	.	CASSDSGNTGELFF	TGCGCCAGCAGTGATTCAGGGAACACCGGGGAGCTGTTTTTT
TRBV27	TRBJ1-1	.	.	CASSSYGPTGENTEAFF	TGTGCCAGCAGTTCATATGGACCGACGGGGGAGAACACTGAAGCTTTCTTT
TRBV5-6	TRBJ2-3	.	.	CASSPLPGKTQYF	TGTGCCAGCAGCCCACTGCCAGGGAAGACGCAGTATTTT
TRBV5-4	TRBJ2-2	.	.	CASSLGPPRNTGELFF	TGTGCCAGCAGCTTGGGACCGCCAAGAAACACCGGGGAGCTGTTTTTT
TRBV5-4	TRBJ2-3	.	.	CASSLRRGQADTQYF	TGTGCCAGCAGCTTACGGCGGGGCCAGGCAGATACGCAGTATTTT
TRBV5-6	TRBJ2-3	.	.	CASSLQVRSRDTQYF	TGTGCCAGCAGCTTGCAAGTTCGTTCCAGAGATACGCAGTATTTT
TRBV6-1	TRBJ1-1	.	.	CASSVEDGRVGEAFF	TGTGCCAGCAGTGTAGAAGACGGGAGAGTGGGTGAAGCTTTCTTT
TRBV6-1	TRBJ1-5	once	.	CASSEPIKQPQHF	TGTGCCAGCAGTGAACCAATAAAGCAGCCCCAGCATTTT
TRBV9	TRBJ2-1	.	.	CASSVYSGRLNEQFF	TGTGCCAGCAGCGTATATTCCGGGCGGTTAAATGAGCAGTTCTTC
TRBV18	TRBJ2-7	.	.	CASSPPMGHITYEQYF	TGTGCCAGCTCACCACCGATGGGACACATTACCTACGAGCAGTACTTC
TRBV15	TRBJ1-5	.	.	CATSREVNQPQHF	TGTGCCACCAGCAGGGAGGTCAATCAGCCCCAGCATTTT
TRBV9	TRBJ2-5	.	.	CASSVGLQETQYF	TGTGCCAGCAGCGTGGGACTCCAAGAGACCCAGTACTTC
TRBV5-5	TRBJ2-7	.	.	CASSVSGLRYEQYF	TGTGCCAGCAGCGTCTCGGGACTTCGCTACGAGCAGTACTTC
TRBV5-5	TRBJ2-5	.	.	CASTLAISQETQYF	TGTGCCAGCACCCTCGCTATCTCCCAAGAGACCCAGTACTTC
TRBV11-2	TRBJ1-2	.	TRBD1	CASSLSSADRGYGYTF	TGTGCCAGCAGCTTATCATCTGCTGACAGGGGATATGGCTACACCTTC
TRBV5-8	TRBJ2-5	.	TRBD1	CASSPGTGDFETQYF	TGTGCCAGCAGCCCCGGGACAGGGGACTTCGAGACCCAGTACTTC
TRBV28	TRBJ1-2	.	TRBD1	CASSSTGTGGLSYGYTF	TGTGCCAGCAGTTCCACCGGGACAGGGGGCTTAAGCTATGGCTACACCTTC
TRBV18	TRBJ1-1	.	TRBD1	CASSTDRAGTEAFF	TGTGCCAGCTCAACCGACAGGGCGGGCACTGAAGCTTTCTTT
TRBV5-1	TRBJ2-3	.	TRBD2	CASSWGLATDTQYF	TGCGCCAGCAGCTGGGGACTAGCCACAGATACGCAGTATTTT
TRBV4-3	TRBJ1-2	.	TRBD1	CASSQEAGGGYGYTF	TGCGCCAGCAGCCAAGAGGCAGGGGGTGGCTATGGCTACACCTTC
TRBV9	TRBJ2-7	.	.	CASSVVGSSYEQYF	TGTGCCAGCAGCGTAGTAGGCAGTTCCTACGAGCAGTACTTC
TRBV18	TRBJ1-2	.	.	CASSPDGGGYGYTF	TGTGCCAGCTCGCCTGATGGGGGTGGCTATGGCTACACCTTC